This is a list of T cell receptor beta chains from one sample in a study of blood T cells in healthy people across ages. One entry per CDR3 protein results from TCRdb running MiXCR on the 5' RACE reads. In the table there are 1.5 million to 2 million distinct CDR3 sequences, 34% of which are singletons. The sample was blood. The receptors come from a woman in her 30s in good health. Both conserved end residues are part of each CDR3. A D gene is named only where the DNA matches it firmly. The listing skips clone size in some rows; elsewhere it reads once, few, many or a size class.

abundance	v_gene	d_gene	len	j_gene	CDR3aa	CDR3nt
.	TRBV27	TRBD2	18	TRBJ2-1	CASSFRTSGGARDNEQFF	TGTGCCAGCAGTTTCCGGACTAGCGGGGGGGCCAGGGACAATGAGCAGTTCTTC
few	TRBV4-1	TRBD1	16	TRBJ1-2	CASSSIRQGSNYGYTF	TGCGCCAGCAGCTCTATCAGACAGGGGAGTAACTATGGCTACACCTTC
.	TRBV4-1	TRBD2	17	TRBJ2-7	CASSQERGGLVSYEQYF	TGCGCCAGCAGCCAAGAAAGAGGAGGACTAGTCAGCTACGAGCAGTACTTC
few	TRBV20-1	.	12	TRBJ2-5	CRVTGRGETQYF	TGCAGGGTGACAGGAAGGGGGGAGACCCAGTACTTC
.	TRBV2	.	12	TRBJ2-7	CASKGQAGEQYF	TGTGCCAGCAAAGGACAGGCGGGAGAGCAGTACTTC
.	TRBV20-1	.	16	TRBJ2-2	CSARDSRRGLTGELFF	TGCAGTGCTAGAGATTCTCGCCGGGGCCTCACCGGGGAGCTGTTTTTT
.	TRBV5-1	TRBD2	18	TRBJ2-1	CASSLNVLAGNPYNEQFF	TGCGCCAGCAGCTTGAACGTACTAGCGGGGAATCCCTACAATGAGCAGTTCTTC
.	TRBV20-1	TRBD1	14	TRBJ2-2	CSAKTGGNAGELFF	TGCAGTGCCAAGACAGGGGGGAACGCCGGGGAGCTGTTTTTT
few	TRBV28	TRBD1	15	TRBJ2-7	CASSLPGTGINEQYF	TGTGCCAGCAGTTTACCCGGGACAGGGATTAACGAGCAGTACTTC
.	TRBV9	.	12	TRBJ2-3	CASSVMVDTQYF	TGTGCCAGCAGCGTAATGGTGGATACGCAGTATTTT
few	TRBV11-2	.	13	TRBJ2-7	CASSPERFYEQYF	TGTGCCAGCAGCCCTGAGCGGTTCTACGAGCAGTACTTC
.	TRBV20-1	.	15	TRBJ2-3	CSAIDRGGGTDTQYF	TGCAGTGCTATAGACCGAGGGGGAGGCACAGATACGCAGTATTTT
.	TRBV6-6	TRBD1	14	TRBJ1-2	CASSSGQGSEGYTF	TGTGCCAGCAGTTCGGGACAGGGTTCTGAAGGCTACACCTTC
.	TRBV20-1	TRBD1	15	TRBJ2-5	CSARVRGTGMREQYF	TGCAGTGCTAGAGTTAGGGGGACAGGGATGAGGGAGCAGTACTTC
few	TRBV7-9	TRBD1	14	TRBJ2-7	CASSLDRGRHEQYF	TGTGCCAGCAGCTTAGACAGGGGTCGCCACGAGCAGTACTTC
.	TRBV20-1	TRBD2	15	TRBJ2-3	CSARTSGRGGDTQYF	TGCAGTGCTAGGACTAGCGGGAGGGGAGGGGATACGCAGTATTTT
many	TRBV12-3/TRBV12-4	TRBD1	14	TRBJ2-7	CASSPTGQHYEQYF	TGTGCCAGCAGCCCTACGGGACAGCACTACGAGCAGTACTTC
.	TRBV2	TRBD2	16	TRBJ2-7	CASSALAGANSYEQYF	TGTGCCAGCAGTGCGCTAGCGGGGGCCAACTCCTACGAGCAGTACTTC
.	TRBV7-8	.	17	TRBJ2-3	CASSLVGGGAVTDTQYF	TGTGCCAGCAGCTTAGTAGGTGGTGGAGCGGTCACAGATACGCAGTATTTT
few	TRBV21-1	.	16	TRBJ2-7	CASSNPKPGLPYEQYF	TGTGCCAGCAGCAATCCCAAACCGGGCCTACCCTACGAGCAGTACTTC
.	TRBV4-1	TRBD2	13	TRBJ2-5	CASSRWWGGEQYF	TGCGCCAGCAGCCGATGGTGGGGAGGGGAGCAGTACTTC
.	TRBV7-2	TRBD1	14	TRBJ2-7	CASRRNQGAGEQYF	TGTGCCAGCAGGAGGAACCAGGGGGCGGGAGAGCAGTACTTC
.	TRBV27	TRBD1	13	TRBJ2-3	CASSFGQANTQYF	TGTGCCAGCAGTTTCGGACAGGCGAATACGCAGTATTTT
.	TRBV9	.	13	TRBJ2-1	CASSVGTMNEQFF	TGTGCCAGCAGCGTAGGGACCATGAATGAGCAGTTCTTC
once	TRBV6-2/TRBV6-3	TRBD1	18	TRBJ2-3	CASSYAQGQATSTDTQYF	TGTGCCAGCAGTTACGCCCAGGGACAGGCCACTAGCACAGATACGCAGTATTTT
.	TRBV12-5	.	12	TRBJ1-1	CASGTEGTEAFF	TGTGCTAGTGGCACAGAGGGTACTGAAGCTTTCTTT
.	TRBV30	.	15	TRBJ1-5	CAWSIGVSGNQPQHF	TGTGCCTGGAGTATCGGGGTTTCGGGCAATCAGCCCCAGCATTTT
.	TRBV6-5	.	14	TRBJ1-1	CASSSQRMNTEAFF	TGTGCCAGCAGTTCCCAGAGGATGAACACTGAAGCTTTCTTT
.	TRBV4-1	.	16	TRBJ2-7	CASSQAIRSSSYEQYF	TGCGCCAGCAGCCAAGCGATTAGGTCCAGCTCCTACGAGCAGTACTTC
.	TRBV7-2	TRBD2	13	TRBJ2-1	CASSSARGNEQFF	TGTGCCAGCAGCTCCGCGCGGGGGAATGAGCAGTTCTTC
few	TRBV20-1	.	11	TRBJ1-1	CSARAGAEAFF	TGCAGTGCTAGAGCGGGGGCTGAAGCTTTCTTT
.	TRBV7-6	.	14	TRBJ2-1	CASSLWGIQETQFF	TGTGCCAGCAGCTTATGGGGTATACAAGAGACCCAGTTCTTC
.	TRBV6-1	TRBD1	14	TRBJ2-7	CASSADRYSYEQYF	TGTGCCAGCAGTGCGGACAGGTACTCCTACGAGCAGTACTTC
.	TRBV13	.	12	TRBJ2-7	CACSLGAGEQYF	TGTGCCTGCAGCTTGGGAGCGGGCGAGCAGTACTTC
.	TRBV6-5	TRBD2	13	TRBJ2-3	CATGRVSTDTQYF	TGTGCCACGGGGAGGGTCAGCACAGATACGCAGTATTTT